This TCR beta chain was identified during a study of shared clonotypes between healthy human individuals. Study-level results: It was observed that roughly 5.4% of naive CD4 clonotypes were shared across four donors. The represented genetic and exposure-history diversity was limited by the small number of donors.

Trimming took 3 bases from V and 5 from J; bases not matched to a gene: 1. Looked up from germline, CDR1 is SGHAT and CDR2 is FQNNGV. The CDR3 contains 13 residues. Division of CD4+ cells produced a CD45RA+ naive subset and a CD45RA-negative memory subset. This clone was found once. The target antigen is unknown. Deep level was the assay's run setting. The protocol was immunoSEQ multiplex PCR, while the TCRdb copy is restricted to in-frame clones and leaves out a portion. The data contain 2 million to 2.5 million clones, roughly 92% of them singletons. The receptor comes from a man aged 18 to 29 in good health. Some clones in this sample may be carry-over from other donors' samples. The chain combines TRBV11-2 with TRBJ2-1, with 7 bases identical to TRBD1. The sample taken for sequencing was naive CD4+ T cells from PBMCs. This sample's subset: CD45RA+ positively selected. This CDR3 reads CASSLGQHNEQFF. Written as DNA, the CDR3 is TGTGCCAGCAGCTTGGGACAGCACAATGAGCAGTTCTTC.